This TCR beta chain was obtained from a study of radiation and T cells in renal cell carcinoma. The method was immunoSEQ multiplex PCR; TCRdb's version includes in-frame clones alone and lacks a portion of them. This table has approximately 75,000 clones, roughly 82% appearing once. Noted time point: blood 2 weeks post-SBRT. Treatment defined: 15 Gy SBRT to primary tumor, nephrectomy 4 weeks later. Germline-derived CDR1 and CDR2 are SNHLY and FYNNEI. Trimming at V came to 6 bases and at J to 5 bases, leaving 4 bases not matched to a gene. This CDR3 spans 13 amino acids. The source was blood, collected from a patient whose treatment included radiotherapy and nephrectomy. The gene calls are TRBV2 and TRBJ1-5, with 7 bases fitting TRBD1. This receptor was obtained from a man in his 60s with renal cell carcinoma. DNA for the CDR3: TGTGCCAGCAGCACGACAGGGTATCAGCCCCAGCATTTT. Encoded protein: CASSTTGYQPQHF.